This T cell receptor beta chain was identified in a study of T-cell memory formation after mild COVID-19. Broader study findings: Some SARS-CoV-2-responding clones were already detected in memory before infection. The second-wave clones peaking on day 37 were not confirmed as SARS-CoV-2-specific. Of the contracting clones, CD4+ ones lay mainly in CM and EM, and CD8+ ones in EMRA.

Using constant-segment primers, 5'RACE produced TCR alpha and TCR beta cDNA libraries carrying sample barcodes and UMIs. TCRdb called the 5' RACE reads again in MiXCR, with one record for every CDR3 protein. Counted here are 40,000 to 55,000 distinct CDR3 sequences, 6% to 9.5% occurring once; the ten biggest clones make up approximately 1.5%. This clonotype was seen ten or more times. The antigen remains undetermined. Sequencing input: PBMCs or a T cell subset sorted from them (not recorded which). The sequence derives from a man aged 18 to 30 who had mild COVID-19 (a few samples of this study predate the infection). Cell type and time point are not known.

CDR3 residues: CASSDVNTGELFF. Here the CDR3 DNA reads TGTGCCAGCAGCGATGTGAACACCGGGGAGCTGTTTTTT. The rearrangement links TRBV9 to TRBJ2-2; the D is unclear. The CDR3 extends over 13 amino acids. Germline CDR1 is SGDLS and CDR2 is YYNGEE. V lost 3 bases and J lost 1, with 4 bases in between.